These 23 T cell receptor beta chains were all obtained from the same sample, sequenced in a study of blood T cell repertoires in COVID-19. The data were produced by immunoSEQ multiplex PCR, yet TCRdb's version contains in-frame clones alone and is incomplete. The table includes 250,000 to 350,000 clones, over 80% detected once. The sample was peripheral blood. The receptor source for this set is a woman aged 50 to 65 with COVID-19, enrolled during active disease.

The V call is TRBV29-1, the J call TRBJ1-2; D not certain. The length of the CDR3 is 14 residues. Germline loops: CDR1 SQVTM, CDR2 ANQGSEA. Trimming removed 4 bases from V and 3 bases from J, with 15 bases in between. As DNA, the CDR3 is TGCAGCGTTGTAGTGGCCCGTCGGGACTATGGCTACACCTTC. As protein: CSVVVARRDYGYTF.

The CDR3 region has the DNA TGTGCCAGCAGCCATCGTTCGGGTTTCTGGGGCACAGATACGCAGTATTTT. Its protein is CASSHRSGFWGTDTQYF. The rearrangement links TRBV3-1 (or the pseudogene TRBV3-2) to TRBJ2-3; D is undetermined. Germline V gene lookup returns CDR1 LGHDT and CDR2 YNNKEL (reference sequence). V was clipped by 3 bases and J by 1 base, with 17 bases between them. The CDR3 has 17 residues.

As DNA, the CDR3 is TGCGCCAGCAGCCCCATGACAGGGGCGGGTTCACCCCTCCACTTT. It is translated as CASSPMTGAGSPLHF. The rearrangement links TRBV4-1 to TRBJ1-6; 8 bases agree with TRBD1. The CDR3 has 15 amino acids. J was trimmed by 9 bases and V by 4 bases; bases with no gene match: 8. Germline CDR1 is MGHRA and CDR2 is YSYEKL.

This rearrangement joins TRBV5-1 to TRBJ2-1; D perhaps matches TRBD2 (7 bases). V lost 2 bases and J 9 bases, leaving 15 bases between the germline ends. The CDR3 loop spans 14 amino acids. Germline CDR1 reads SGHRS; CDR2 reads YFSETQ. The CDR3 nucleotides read TGCGCCAGCAGCTTCATGGGGGGGCTCGGTGAGCAGTTCTTC. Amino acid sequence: CASSFMGGLGEQFF.

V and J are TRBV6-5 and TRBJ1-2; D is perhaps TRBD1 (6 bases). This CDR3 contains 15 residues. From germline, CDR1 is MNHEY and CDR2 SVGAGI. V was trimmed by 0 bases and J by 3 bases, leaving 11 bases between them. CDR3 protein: CASSYSYRVHYGYTF. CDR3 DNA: TGTGCCAGCAGTTACTCCTACAGGGTGCACTATGGCTACACCTTC.

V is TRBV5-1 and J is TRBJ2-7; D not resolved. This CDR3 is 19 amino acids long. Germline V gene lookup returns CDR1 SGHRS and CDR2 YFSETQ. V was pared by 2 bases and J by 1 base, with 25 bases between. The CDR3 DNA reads TGCGCCAGCAGCTTAAGAACAACCGTAGTATCCGGAGTGTCCTACGAGCAGTACTTC. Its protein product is CASSLRTTVVSGVSYEQYF. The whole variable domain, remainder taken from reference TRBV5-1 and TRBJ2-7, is KAGVTQTPRYLIKTRGQQVTLSCSPISGHRSVSWYQQTPGQGLQFLFEYFSETQRNKGNFPGRFSGRQFSNSRSEMNVSTLELGDSALYLCASSLRTTVVSGVSYEQYFGPGTRLTVT.

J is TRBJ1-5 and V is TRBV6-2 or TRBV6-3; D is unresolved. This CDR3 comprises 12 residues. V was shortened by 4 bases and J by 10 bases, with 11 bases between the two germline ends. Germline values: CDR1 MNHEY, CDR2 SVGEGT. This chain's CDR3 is CASSSPYTPQHF. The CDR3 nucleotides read TGTGCCAGCAGTTCACCTTATACACCCCAGCATTTT.

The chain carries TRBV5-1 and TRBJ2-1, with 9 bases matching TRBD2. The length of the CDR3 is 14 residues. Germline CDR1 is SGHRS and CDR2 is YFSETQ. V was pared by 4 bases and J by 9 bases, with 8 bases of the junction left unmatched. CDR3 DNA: TGCGCCAGCAGCCTAGGGACTAGCTACGGTGAGCAGTTCTTC. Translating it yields CASSLGTSYGEQFF. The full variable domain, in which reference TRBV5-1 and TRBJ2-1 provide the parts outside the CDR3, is KAGVTQTPRYLIKTRGQQVTLSCSPISGHRSVSWYQQTPGQGLQFLFEYFSETQRNKGNFPGRFSGRQFSNSRSEMNVSTLELGDSALYLCASSLGTSYGEQFFGPGTRLTVL.

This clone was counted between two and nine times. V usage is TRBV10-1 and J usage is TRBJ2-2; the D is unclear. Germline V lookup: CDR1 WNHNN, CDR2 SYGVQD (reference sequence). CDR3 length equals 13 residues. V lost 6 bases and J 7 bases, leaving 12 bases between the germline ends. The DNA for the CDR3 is TGCGCCAGCAGCGCCAGATTTGGCGGGGAGCTGTTTTTT. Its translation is CASSARFGGELFF.

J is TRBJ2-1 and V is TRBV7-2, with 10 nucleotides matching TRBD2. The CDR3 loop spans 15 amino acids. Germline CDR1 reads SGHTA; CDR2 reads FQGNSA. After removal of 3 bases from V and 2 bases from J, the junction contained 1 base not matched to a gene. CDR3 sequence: CASSFGLAAYNEQFF. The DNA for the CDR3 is TGTGCCAGCAGCTTCGGACTAGCGGCCTACAATGAGCAGTTCTTC.

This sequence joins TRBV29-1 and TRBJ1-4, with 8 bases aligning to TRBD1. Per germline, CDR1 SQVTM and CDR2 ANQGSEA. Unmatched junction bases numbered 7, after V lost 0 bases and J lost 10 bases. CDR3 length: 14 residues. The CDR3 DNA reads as TGCAGCGTTGAAGATCCGCGACAGGGGAGAAAACTGTTTTTT. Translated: CSVEDPRQGRKLFF.

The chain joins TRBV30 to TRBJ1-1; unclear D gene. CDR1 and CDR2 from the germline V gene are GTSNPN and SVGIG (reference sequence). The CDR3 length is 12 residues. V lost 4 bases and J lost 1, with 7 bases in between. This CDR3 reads CAWTSENTEAFF. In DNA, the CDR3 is TGTGCCTGGACCTCAGAGAACACTGAAGCTTTCTTT.

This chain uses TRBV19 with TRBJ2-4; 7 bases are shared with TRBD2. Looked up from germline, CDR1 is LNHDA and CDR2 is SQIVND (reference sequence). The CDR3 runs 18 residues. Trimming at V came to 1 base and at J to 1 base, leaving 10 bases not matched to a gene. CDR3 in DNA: TGTGCCAGTAGTATAGGTGGCGGGAGAGGATTGGCCAAAAACATTCAGTACTTC. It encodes CASSIGGGRGLAKNIQYF.

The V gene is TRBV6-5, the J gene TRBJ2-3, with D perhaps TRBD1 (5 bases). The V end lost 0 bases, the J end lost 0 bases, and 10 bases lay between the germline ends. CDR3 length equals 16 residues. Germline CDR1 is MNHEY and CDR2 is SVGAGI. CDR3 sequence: CASSYSGVPSTDTQYF. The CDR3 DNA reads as TGTGCCAGCAGTTACTCAGGGGTTCCTAGCACAGATACGCAGTATTTT.

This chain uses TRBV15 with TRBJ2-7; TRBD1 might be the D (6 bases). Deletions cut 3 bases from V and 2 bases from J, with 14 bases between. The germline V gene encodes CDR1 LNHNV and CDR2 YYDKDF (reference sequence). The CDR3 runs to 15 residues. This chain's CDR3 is CATSRTPDSAYEQYF. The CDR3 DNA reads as TGTGCCACCAGCAGGACCCCGGACAGCGCCTACGAGCAGTACTTC.

CDR3 residues: CASSGGLLYSNQPQHF. The CDR3 nucleotides are TGTGCCAGTAGTGGGGGACTCCTTTATAGCAATCAGCCCCAGCATTTT. The chain uses TRBV19 and TRBJ1-5, with D perhaps TRBD1 (5 bases). Germline V gene lookup returns CDR1 LNHDA and CDR2 SQIVND (reference sequence). The CDR3 runs to 16 residues. Trimming pared 5 bases from V and 0 bases from J, leaving 14 bases between.

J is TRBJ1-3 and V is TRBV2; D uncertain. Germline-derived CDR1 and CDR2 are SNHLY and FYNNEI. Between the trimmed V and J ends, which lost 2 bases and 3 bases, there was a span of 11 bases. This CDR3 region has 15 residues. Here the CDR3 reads CASSETPDNGNTIYF. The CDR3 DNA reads TGTGCCAGCAGTGAAACCCCAGACAATGGAAACACCATATATTTT.

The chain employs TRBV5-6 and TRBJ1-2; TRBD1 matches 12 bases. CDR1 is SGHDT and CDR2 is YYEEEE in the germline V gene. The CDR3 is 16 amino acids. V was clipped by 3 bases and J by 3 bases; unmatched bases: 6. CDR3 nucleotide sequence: TGTGCCAGCAGCTCCGGGACAGGGGGCAAGGACTATGGCTACACCTTC. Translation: CASSSGTGGKDYGYTF.

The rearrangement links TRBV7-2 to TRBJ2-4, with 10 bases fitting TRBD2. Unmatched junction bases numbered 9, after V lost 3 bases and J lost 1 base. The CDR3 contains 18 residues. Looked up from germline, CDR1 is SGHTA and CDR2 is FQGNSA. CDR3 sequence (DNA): TGTGCCAGCAGCTTTAGCGGGAGGTCGGGTACGGCCAAAAACATTCAGTACTTC. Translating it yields CASSFSGRSGTAKNIQYF.

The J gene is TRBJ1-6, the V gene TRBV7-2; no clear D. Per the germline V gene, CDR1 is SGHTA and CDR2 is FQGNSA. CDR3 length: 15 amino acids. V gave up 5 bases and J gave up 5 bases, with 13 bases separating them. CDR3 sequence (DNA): TGTGCCAGCAGCGCCCCCCTCGGGGATAATTCACCCCTCCACTTT. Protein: CASSAPLGDNSPLHF. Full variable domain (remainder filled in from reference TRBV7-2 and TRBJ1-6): GAGVSQSPSNKVTEKGKDVELRCDPISGHTALYWYRQSLGQGLEFLIYFQGNSAPDKSGLPSDRFSAERTGGSVSTLTIQRTQQEDSAVYLCASSAPLGDNSPLHFGNGTRLTVT.

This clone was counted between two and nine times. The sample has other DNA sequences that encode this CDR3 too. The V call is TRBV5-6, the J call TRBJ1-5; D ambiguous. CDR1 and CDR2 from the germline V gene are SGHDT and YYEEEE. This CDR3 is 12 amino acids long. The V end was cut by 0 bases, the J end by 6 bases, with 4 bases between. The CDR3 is CASSLAGQPQHF. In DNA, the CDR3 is TGTGCCAGCAGCTTGGCAGGTCAGCCCCAGCATTTT.

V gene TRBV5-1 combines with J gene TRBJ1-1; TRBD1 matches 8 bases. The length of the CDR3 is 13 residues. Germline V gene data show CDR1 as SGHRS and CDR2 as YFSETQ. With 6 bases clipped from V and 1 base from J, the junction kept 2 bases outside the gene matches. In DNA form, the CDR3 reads TGCGCCAGCAAGACAGGGGAGAACACTGAAGCTTTCTTT. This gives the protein CASKTGENTEAFF. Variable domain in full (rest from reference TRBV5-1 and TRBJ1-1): KAGVTQTPRYLIKTRGQQVTLSCSPISGHRSVSWYQQTPGQGLQFLFEYFSETQRNKGNFPGRFSGRQFSNSRSEMNVSTLELGDSALYLCASKTGENTEAFFGQGTRLTVV.

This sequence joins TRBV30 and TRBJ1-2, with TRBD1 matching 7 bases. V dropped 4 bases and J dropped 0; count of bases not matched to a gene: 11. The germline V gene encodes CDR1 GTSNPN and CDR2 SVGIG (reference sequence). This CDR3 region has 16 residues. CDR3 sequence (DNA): TGTGCCTGGACAAGACAGGGCTTCCCAGCTAACTATGGCTACACCTTC. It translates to CAWTRQGFPANYGYTF. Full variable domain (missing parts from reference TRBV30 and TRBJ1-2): SQTIHQWPATLVQPVGSPLSLECTVEGTSNPNLYWYRQAAGRGLQLLFYSVGIGQISSEVPQNLSASRPQDRQFILSSKKLLLSDSGFYLCAWTRQGFPANYGYTFGSGTRLTVV.